A selection of T cell receptor beta chains follows, all from one sample in a study of cytomegalovirus exposure and HLA in healthy donors. The protocol was immunoSEQ multiplex PCR, while the TCRdb copy is restricted to in-frame clones and leaves out a portion. Seen here are some 190,000 clones, around 79% observed once, and the top ten hold around 1.4%. Specimen: PBMCs. All receptors derive from a woman aged 45 to 65 in good health and CMV-seronegative. CDR3s include the opening cysteine and the closing phenylalanine or tryptophan. The D gene is left open where the match is weak. Clone size, where shown, is once, few, many, or a class for clones that have expanded.

- | TRBD2 | TRBJ2-1 | TRBV9 | 14 | TGTGCCAGCAGCCTCCCGACTAGCGTTAATGAGCAGTTCTTC | CASSLPTSVNEQFF
- | TRBD1 | TRBJ2-5 | TRBV5-1 | 15 | TGCGCCAGCAGCCCCGACAGGGGATATCAAGAGGCCCAGTACTTC | CASSPDRGYQEAQYF
few | - | TRBJ1-2 | TRBV6-5 | 12 | TGTGCCAGCAGTGCGGGGGTCTATGGCTACACCTTC | CASSAGVYGYTF
- | - | TRBJ1-4 | TRBV15 | 17 | TGTGCCACCAGCAGAGATGATCTCAGGGTAACTAATGAAAAACTGTTTTTT | CATSRDDLRVTNEKLFF
- | TRBD1 | TRBJ2-1 | TRBV5-4 | 16 | TGTGCCAGCAGCTTGCGGGGAAGGACAGGGTACAATGAGCAGTTCTTC | CASSLRGRTGYNEQFF
- | TRBD2 | TRBJ2-1 | TRBV19 | 16 | TGTGCCAGTAGGGCCGGGACTAGCGGGAGAGGGAATGAGCAGTTCTTC | CASRAGTSGRGNEQFF
- | - | TRBJ1-1 | TRBV7-2 | 12 | TGTGCCAGCAGCCAAAAGCGCCTCGAAGCTTTCTTT | CASSQKRLEAFF
- | TRBD1 | TRBJ1-2 | TRBV27 | 14 | TGTGCCAGCAGCCGGGGAACAGGGGGCTATGGCTACACCTTC | CASSRGTGGYGYTF
- | - | TRBJ2-1 | TRBV6-5 | 14 | TGTGCCAGCAGCCCCGTGAGGGCGGGCAATGAGCAGTTCTTC | CASSPVRAGNEQFF
- | - | TRBJ2-3 | TRBV6-5 | 15 | TGTGCCAGCATTATGAGGCGGGGCCGGGGGGATACGCAGTATTTT | CASIMRRGRGDTQYF
- | TRBD1 | TRBJ2-5 | TRBV6-6 | 13 | TGTGCCAGCAGCCGGGACAGCCAAGAGACCCAGTACTTC | CASSRDSQETQYF
- | TRBD1 | TRBJ1-4 | TRBV14 | 16 | TGTGCCAGCAGCCAAGGTCGGGGAACAGGGGATGAAAAACTGTTTTTT | CASSQGRGTGDEKLFF
- | TRBD1 | TRBJ1-6 | TRBV7-2 | 18 | TGTGCCAGCAGCTTAGGAGGGACAGGAAGCTCCTATAATTCACCCCTCCACTTT | CASSLGGTGSSYNSPLHF
- | TRBD2 | TRBJ2-7 | TRBV5-6 | 16 | TGTGCCAGCAGAAGGGGGGCGGGAGGTGTATCCTACGAGCAGTACTTC | CASRRGAGGVSYEQYF
once | - | TRBJ2-7 | TRBV7-9 | 14 | TGTGCCAGCACTAGCTGGCAGGCCTCCTACGAGCAGTACTTC | CASTSWQASYEQYF
- | - | TRBJ1-2 | TRBV29-1 | 13 | TGCAGCGTTGATTCCCAGGGTGGCTATGGCTACACCTTC | CSVDSQGGYGYTF
few | TRBD1 | TRBJ2-7 | TRBV5-5 | 15 | TGTGCCAGCAGCCTCGGACAGGCCTTATCCTACGAGCAGTACTTC | CASSLGQALSYEQYF
- | TRBD1 | TRBJ1-5 | TRBV5-6 | 17 | TGTGCCAGCAGCTTCCCCGGGACAGGGCCATTGGATCAGCCCCAGCATTTT | CASSFPGTGPLDQPQHF
few | TRBD1 | TRBJ1-3 | TRBV5-3 | 17 | TGTGCCAGAATCGTAGCGAGACAGGGGGTCGCTGGAAACACCATATATTTT | CARIVARQGVAGNTIYF
- | - | TRBJ1-2 | TRBV28 | 12 | TGTGCCAGCAGTTTATCGCCAGGTGGCTACACCTTC | CASSLSPGGYTF
- | TRBD1 | TRBJ1-2 | TRBV7-9 | 16 | TGTGCCAGCAGCCCGGGACAGGGGCGAAATAACTATGGCTACACCTTC | CASSPGQGRNNYGYTF
- | - | TRBJ2-3 | TRBV10-3 | 16 | TGTGCCATCAGTGAGTCGGTTGGAGGTAGCACAGATACGCAGTATTTT | CAISESVGGSTDTQYF
- | - | TRBJ1-6 | TRBV5-3 | 14 | TGTGCCAGAAGCTTGGCCCGAAGGGGTTCACCCCTCCACTTT | CARSLARRGSPLHF
- | TRBD1 | TRBJ2-6 | TRBV25-1 | 18 | TGTGCCAGCAGTACACGACAGGGGCATGCGTCTGGGGCCAACGTCCTGACTTTC | CASSTRQGHASGANVLTF
- | TRBD1 | TRBJ1-1 | TRBV4-2 | 18 | TGTGCCAGCAGCCAAGACGTGGACAGGGCCGACATGAACACTGAAGCTTTCTTT | CASSQDVDRADMNTEAFF